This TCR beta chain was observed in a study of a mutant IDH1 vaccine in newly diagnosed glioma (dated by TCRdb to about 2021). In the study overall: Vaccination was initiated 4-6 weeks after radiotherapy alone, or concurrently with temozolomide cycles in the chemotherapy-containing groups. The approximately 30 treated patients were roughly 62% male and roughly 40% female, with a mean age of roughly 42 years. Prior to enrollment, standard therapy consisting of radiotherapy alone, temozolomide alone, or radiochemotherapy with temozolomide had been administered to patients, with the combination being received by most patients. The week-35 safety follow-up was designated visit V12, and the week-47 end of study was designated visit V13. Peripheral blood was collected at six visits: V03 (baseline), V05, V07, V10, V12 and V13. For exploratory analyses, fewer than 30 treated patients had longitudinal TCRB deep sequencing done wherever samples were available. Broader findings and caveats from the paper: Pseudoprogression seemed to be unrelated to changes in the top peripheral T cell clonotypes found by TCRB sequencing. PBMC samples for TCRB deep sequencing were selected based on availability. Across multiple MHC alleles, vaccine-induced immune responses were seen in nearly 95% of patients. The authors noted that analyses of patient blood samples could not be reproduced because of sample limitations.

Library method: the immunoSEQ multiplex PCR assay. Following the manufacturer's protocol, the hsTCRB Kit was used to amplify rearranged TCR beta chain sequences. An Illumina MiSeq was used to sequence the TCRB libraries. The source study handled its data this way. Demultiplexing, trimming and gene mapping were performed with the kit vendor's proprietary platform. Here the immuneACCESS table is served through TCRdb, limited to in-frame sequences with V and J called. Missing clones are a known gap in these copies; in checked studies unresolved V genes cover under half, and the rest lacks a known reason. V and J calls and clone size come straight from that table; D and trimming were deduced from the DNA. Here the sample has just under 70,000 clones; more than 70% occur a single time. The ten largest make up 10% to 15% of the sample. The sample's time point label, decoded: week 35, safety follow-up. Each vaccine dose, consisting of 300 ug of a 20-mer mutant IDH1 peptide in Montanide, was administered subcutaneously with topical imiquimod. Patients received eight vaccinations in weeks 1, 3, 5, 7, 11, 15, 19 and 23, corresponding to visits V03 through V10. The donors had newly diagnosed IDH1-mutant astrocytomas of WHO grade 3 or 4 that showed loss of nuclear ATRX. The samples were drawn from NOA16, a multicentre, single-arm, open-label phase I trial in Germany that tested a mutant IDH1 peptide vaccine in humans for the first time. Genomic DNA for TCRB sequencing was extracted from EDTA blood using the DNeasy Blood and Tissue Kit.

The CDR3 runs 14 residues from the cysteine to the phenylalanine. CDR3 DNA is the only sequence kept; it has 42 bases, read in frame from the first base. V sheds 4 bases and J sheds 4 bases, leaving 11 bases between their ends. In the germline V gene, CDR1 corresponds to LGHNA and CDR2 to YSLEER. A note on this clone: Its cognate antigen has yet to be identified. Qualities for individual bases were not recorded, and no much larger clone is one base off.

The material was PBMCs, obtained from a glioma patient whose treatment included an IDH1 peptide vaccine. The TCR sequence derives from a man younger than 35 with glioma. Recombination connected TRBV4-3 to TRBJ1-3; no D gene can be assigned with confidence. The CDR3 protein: CASSRGTSGNTIYF. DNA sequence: TGCGCCAGCAGCCGAGGAACATCCGGAAACACCATATATTTT.